The 17 T cell receptor beta chains reported below all come from one sample, sequenced in a study of blood T cell repertoires in COVID-19 (dated by TCRdb to about 2020). Library creation used the immunoSEQ multiplex PCR assay. What TCRdb holds here is the immuneACCESS table cut down to in-frame rearrangements. Part of the clones is not present; checked against another copy, under half of the missing clones reflect an unresolved V gene, and the others are unexplained. The sample table records 110,000 to 150,000 clones; around 87% of these occur just once. Roughly 5.4% of the sample is held by the ten biggest clonotypes. Sequenced sample: peripheral blood. The receptors originated from a human donor in a cohort sampled during active COVID-19.

The chain links TRBV5-1 to TRBJ2-5; D is perhaps TRBD2 (6 bases). V was shortened by 0 bases and J by 5 bases, with 11 bases between the two germline ends. CDR3 length: 14 amino acids. From germline, CDR1 is SGHRS and CDR2 YFSETQ. Written as DNA, the CDR3 is TGCGCCAGCAGCTTGGGACTAGTTAGGGAGACCCAGTACTTC. Translated, it gives CASSLGLVRETQYF. The whole variable domain, remainder taken from reference TRBV5-1 and TRBJ2-5, is KAGVTQTPRYLIKTRGQQVTLSCSPISGHRSVSWYQQTPGQGLQFLFEYFSETQRNKGNFPGRFSGRQFSNSRSEMNVSTLELGDSALYLCASSLGLVRETQYFGPGTRLLVL.

CDR3 nucleotides: TGTGCCAGCAGCTCTACTGGCGACTATCCCCGGGAGACCCAGTACTTC. It yields the protein CASSSTGDYPRETQYF. The chain employs TRBV14 and TRBJ2-5; D is possibly TRBD2 (5 bases). CDR1 is SGHDN, CDR2 FVKESK, per germline. The CDR3 spans 16 residues. Trimming cost V 5 bases and J 5 bases, with 21 bases left between them.

V gene TRBV7-3 combines with J gene TRBJ1-2; the D gene is possibly TRBD1 (6 bases). The germline V gene encodes CDR1 SGHTA and CDR2 FQGTGA. The V end was cut by 5 bases, the J end by 11 bases, with 18 bases between. This CDR3 region has 13 residues. The CDR3 loop is CASSPPGARGYTF. DNA of the CDR3: TGTGCCAGCAGCCCCCCAGGGGCGCGTGGTTACACCTTC. The entire variable domain, with the rest obtained from reference TRBV7-3 and TRBJ1-2, is as follows: GAGVSQTPSNKVTEKGKYVELRCDPISGHTALYWYRQSLGQGPEFLIYFQGTGAADDSGLPNDRFFAVRPEGSVSTLKIQRTERGDSAVYLCASSPPGARGYTFGSGTRLTVV.

The chain is built from TRBV9 and TRBJ2-1; a possible D gene is TRBD2 (6 bases). Between the trimmed V and J ends, which lost 4 bases and 3 bases, there was a span of 14 bases. Germline V lookup: CDR1 SGDLS, CDR2 YYNGEE. This CDR3 contains 15 residues. This CDR3 is CASSPGTRLYNEQFF. CDR3 in DNA: TGTGCCAGCAGCCCTGGGACTCGACTCTACAATGAGCAGTTCTTC.

V usage is TRBV9 and J usage is TRBJ1-6; D is unclear. CDR1 and CDR2 (germline): SGDLS, YYNGEE. V was pared by 3 bases and J by 8 bases, with 12 bases between. The CDR3 has 14 amino acids. CDR3 sequence reads: CASSGILPDSPLHF. The CDR3 DNA sequence: TGTGCCAGCAGCGGAATATTACCGGATTCACCCCTCCACTTT.

The rearrangement joins TRBV6-5 to TRBJ2-1; TRBD1 matches at 7 bases. CDR1 is MNHEY and CDR2 is SVGAGI in the germline V gene. Unmatched junction bases numbered 2, after V lost 2 bases and J lost 7 bases. The CDR3 loop spans 13 amino acids. In DNA, the CDR3 is TGTGCCAGCAGTTACAGGGGGCGAAATGAGCAGTTCTTC. Protein sequence: CASSYRGRNEQFF.

This chain joins TRBV6-1 and TRBJ2-1; 9 bases agree with TRBD1. The CDR3 is 18 residues long. Germline-derived CDR1 and CDR2 are MNHNS and SASEGT. The ends lost 2 bases at V and 4 bases at J; junction bases unmatched: 12. The CDR3 nucleotides read TGTGCCAGCAGTGAAATATACTCGGGACAGGGCCTTTACAATGAGCAGTTCTTC. Translating gives CASSEIYSGQGLYNEQFF.

This chain joins TRBV7-3 and TRBJ2-2; 7 nucleotides align to TRBD2. Germline assignment: CDR1 SGHTA and CDR2 FQGTGA. The CDR3 has 14 amino acids. V was clipped by 6 bases and J by 3 bases; unmatched bases: 4. The CDR3, as DNA: TGTGCCAGCAGGCCGGGACTACACACCGGGGAGCTGTTTTTT. It is translated as CASRPGLHTGELFF.

The chain carries TRBV7-9 and TRBJ2-7; 8 bases agree with TRBD1. The CDR3 is 14 amino acids. J lost 3 bases, V lost 3 bases, and 4 bases had no gene match. The germline CDR1 and CDR2 sequences are SEHNR and FQNEAQ (reference sequence). The CDR3 region is CASSFSGQGYEQYF. The CDR3 DNA is TGTGCCAGCAGCTTTTCAGGACAGGGCTACGAGCAGTACTTC. Complete variable domain (other parts from reference TRBV7-9 and TRBJ2-7): DTGVSQNPRHKITKRGQNVTFRCDPISEHNRLYWYRQTLGQGPEFLTYFQNEAQLEKSRLLSDRFSAERPKGSFSTLEIQRTEQGDSAMYLCASSFSGQGYEQYFGPGTRLTVT.

The chain recombines TRBV28 with TRBJ1-2; D ambiguous. There are 10 residues in the CDR3. V dropped 6 bases and J dropped 7 bases, with 6 bases sitting between them. Germline CDR1 is MDHEN and CDR2 is SYDVKM. CDR3 in DNA: TGTGCCAGCAGCCGAGGTGGCTACACCTTC. This encodes CASSRGGYTF.

This clone came up a few times. The genes are TRBV29-1 and TRBJ1-5, with a weak D call TRBD1 (6 bases). Between the trimmed V and J ends, which lost 4 bases and 7 bases, there was a span of 17 bases. The CDR3 has 14 amino acids. Germline loops: CDR1 SQVTM, CDR2 ANQGSEA. The CDR3 spells CSVVPGGQGQPQHF. For the CDR3, the DNA is TGCAGCGTTGTTCCCGGGGGGCAGGGACAGCCCCAGCATTTT.

This clone has just one count. The genes are TRBV28 and TRBJ2-3; maybe TRBD1 (6 bases). Germline V gene sequence: CDR1 MDHEN, CDR2 SYDVKM. This CDR3 spans 15 amino acids. V lost 6 bases and J lost 4, with 17 bases in between. The CDR3 DNA follows: TGTGCCAGCAGGGGGGTACAGGGCCGGGCAGATACGCAGTATTTT. Protein product: CASRGVQGRADTQYF.

The CDR3 DNA reads TGTGCCAGCAGGCGAGACAGGGGGCTCTACGAGCAGTACTTC. Its translation: CASRRDRGLYEQYF. This chain connects TRBV28 to TRBJ2-7; 10 bases line up with TRBD1. CDR1 and CDR2 (germline): MDHEN, SYDVKM. Trimming removed 6 bases from V and 3 bases from J; junction bases left unmatched: 5. The CDR3 spans 14 residues.

The chain combines TRBV18 with TRBJ2-3, with D maybe TRBD2 (6 bases). Germline values: CDR1 KGHSH, CDR2 LQKENI. V shed 4 bases and J shed 2 bases, with 16 bases lying between them. The CDR3 loop spans 16 amino acids. The CDR3 reads CASSLGGAGSTDTQYF. The CDR3 DNA follows: TGTGCCAGCTCACTCGGAGGGGCAGGATCCACAGATACGCAGTATTTT.

The chain carries TRBV12-3 or TRBV12-4 and TRBJ2-3; D is possibly TRBD1 (6 bases). V was trimmed by 7 bases and J by 6 bases, leaving 14 bases between them. There are 13 residues in the CDR3. CDR3 protein: CASNGGLLDTQYF. CDR3 sequence (DNA): TGTGCCAGCAATGGGGGCCTCTTGGATACGCAGTATTTT.

The V gene is TRBV7-9, the J gene TRBJ2-7; 7 bases are shared with TRBD2. V trimming: 2 bases; J trimming: 4 bases; junction bases outside the gene matches: 2. The germline V gene encodes CDR1 SEHNR and CDR2 FQNEAQ (reference sequence). The CDR3 contains 13 residues. The CDR3 DNA sequence: TGTGCCAGCAGCTTAAGGGAGGGGTACGAGCAGTACTTC. Translation gives CASSLREGYEQYF.

This sequence joins TRBV7-3 and TRBJ2-5; 11 bases line up with TRBD2. The J segment lost 5 bases and the V segment lost 5 bases, leaving 10 bases of the junction unmatched. Germline V gives CDR1 SGHTA, CDR2 FQGTGA. The CDR3 consists of 16 residues. The CDR3 reads CASSRNPSGGRETQYF. The CDR3 DNA is TGTGCCAGCAGCCGCAACCCTAGCGGGGGGCGGGAGACCCAGTACTTC.